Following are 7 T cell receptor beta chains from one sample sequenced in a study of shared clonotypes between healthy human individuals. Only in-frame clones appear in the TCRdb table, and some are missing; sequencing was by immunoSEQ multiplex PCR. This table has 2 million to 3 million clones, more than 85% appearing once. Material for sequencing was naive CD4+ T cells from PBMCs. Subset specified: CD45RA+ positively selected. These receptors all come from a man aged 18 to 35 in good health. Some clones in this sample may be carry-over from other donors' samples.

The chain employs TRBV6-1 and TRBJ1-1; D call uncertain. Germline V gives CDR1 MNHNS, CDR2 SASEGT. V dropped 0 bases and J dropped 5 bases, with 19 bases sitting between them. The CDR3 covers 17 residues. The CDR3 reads CASSEAGRTLLGTEAFF. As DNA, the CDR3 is TGTGCCAGCAGTGAAGCCGGCAGGACTTTACTTGGGACTGAAGCTTTCTTT.

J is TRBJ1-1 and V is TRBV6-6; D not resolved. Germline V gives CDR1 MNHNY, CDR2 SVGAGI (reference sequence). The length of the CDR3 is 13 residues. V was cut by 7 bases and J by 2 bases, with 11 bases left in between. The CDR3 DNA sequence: TGTGCCAGCACCCTAACGTTTAACACTGAAGCTTTCTTT. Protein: CASTLTFNTEAFF.

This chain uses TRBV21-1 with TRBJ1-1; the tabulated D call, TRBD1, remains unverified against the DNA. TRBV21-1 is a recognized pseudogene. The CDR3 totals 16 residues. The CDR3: CARSPNRGFMNTEAFF. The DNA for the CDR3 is TGTGCCAGATCTCCAAACAGGGGGTTTATGAACACTGAAGCTTTCTTT.

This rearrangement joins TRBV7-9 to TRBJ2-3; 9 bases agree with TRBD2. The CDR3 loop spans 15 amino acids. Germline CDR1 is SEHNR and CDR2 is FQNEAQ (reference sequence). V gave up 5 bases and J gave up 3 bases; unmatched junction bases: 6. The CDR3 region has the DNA TGTGCCAGCAGCCAGGGACTAGCAGCAACAGATACGCAGTATTTT. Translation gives CASSQGLAATDTQYF.

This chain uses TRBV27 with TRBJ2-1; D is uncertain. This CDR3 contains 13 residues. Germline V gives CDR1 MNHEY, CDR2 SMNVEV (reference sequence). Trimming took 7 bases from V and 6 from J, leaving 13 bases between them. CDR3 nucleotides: TGTGCCAGCATCCTCCCTCAGCGCAATGAGCAGTTCTTC. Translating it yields CASILPQRNEQFF.

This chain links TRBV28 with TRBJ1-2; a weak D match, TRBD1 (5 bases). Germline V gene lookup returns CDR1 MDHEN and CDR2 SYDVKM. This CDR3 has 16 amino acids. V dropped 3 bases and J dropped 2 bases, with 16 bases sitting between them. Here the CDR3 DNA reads TGTGCCAGCAGTTTTAGTCGCCCAGGGTCAAACTATGGCTACACCTTC. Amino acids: CASSFSRPGSNYGYTF.

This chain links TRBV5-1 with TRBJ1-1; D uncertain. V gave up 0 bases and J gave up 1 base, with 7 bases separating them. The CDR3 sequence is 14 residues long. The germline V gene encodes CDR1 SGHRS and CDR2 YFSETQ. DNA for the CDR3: TGCGCCAGCAGCTTGGAGAAGGGGAACACTGAAGCTTTCTTT. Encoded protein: CASSLEKGNTEAFF. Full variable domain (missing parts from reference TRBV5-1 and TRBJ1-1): KAGVTQTPRYLIKTRGQQVTLSCSPISGHRSVSWYQQTPGQGLQFLFEYFSETQRNKGNFPGRFSGRQFSNSRSEMNVSTLELGDSALYLCASSLEKGNTEAFFGQGTRLTVV.